What follows are 30 T cell receptor delta chains derived from one specimen sequenced in a study of γδ T cells in repeated Plasmodium falciparum infection. Gammadelta T cells were flow-sorted from PBMC into Vgamma9/Vdelta2+ and Vdelta2-negative populations for bulk analysis. TCRdb re-processed the multiplex PCR reads via CATT. The repertoire includes about 57,000 delta-chain clones, around 1.7% of them detected once, and approximately 15% sits in the top ten. Sequencing was carried out using gamma-delta T cells from blood. The receptors were sampled from a pool of human donors (malaria-infected and uninfected, not separated).

This clone was seen a few times. This likely reflects a read error, since a far larger clone is one base away. Other DNA sequences in this specimen translate into the identical CDR3. There is no J gene call, but TRDV2 is given as the V gene; the table assigns TRDD3, which was not confirmed against the DNA. The germline V gene has CDR1 GEAIGNYY and CDR2 EKD. This CDR3 is 22 amino acids long. The CDR3 sequence is CACDSGAFTGGPSSWDTRQMFF. The CDR3 DNA reads as TGTGCCTGTGACTCCGGCGCGTTTACTGGGGGCCCGAGCTCCTGGGACACCCGACAAATGTTTTTC.

This clone is classed as medium-sized (0.01 to 0.1%). Other DNA sequences in the same sample also yield this CDR3. This chain links TRDV3 with TRDJ1, with 13 nucleotides matching TRDD3. Germline V gene sequence: CDR1 TVYSNPD, CDR2 GDNSRS (reference sequence). The CDR3 spans 19 residues. The trim removed 4 bases at V and 1 base at J, leaving 18 bases unmatched. The CDR3 DNA reads as TGTGCCTGCCCCCGACTGGGGGATACGCACGTGGGTCTCACCGATAAACTCATCTTT. It encodes CACPRLGDTHVGLTDKLIF.

This clone was observed a few times. A far more abundant clone sits one base away, making this likely a read error. At the DNA level, this CDR3 is encoded by other sequences in the same sample as well. V and J are TRDV1 and TRDJ1, with 9 bases matching TRDD3. Since TCRdb gives no J gene, matching the DNA to germline was used here to assign it. This CDR3 contains 19 residues. Germline CDR1 is TSWWSYY and CDR2 is QGS. V gave up 2 bases and J gave up 1 base; unmatched junction bases: 14. The CDR3 loop is CALGESPIGGDTSTDKLIF. CDR3 nucleotides: TGTGCTCTTGGGGAATCACCAATCGGGGGGGATACATCCACCGATAAACTCATCTTT.

With respect to this clone: TCRdb assigns this DNA the protein of a much larger clone, which departs from its translation at residue 13; this likely reflects a read error, and the protein shown comes from translating the DNA. This chain uses TRDV1 with TRDJ1, with 10 bases that match TRDD3. The CDR3 has 16 amino acids. The V segment lost 8 bases and the J segment 9 bases; nucleotides outside the gene matches: 18. The germline gives CDR1 TSWWSYY, CDR2 QGS. This CDR3 reads CALTFPYWGISDELIF. Here the CDR3 DNA reads TGTGCTCTTACATTCCCGTACTGGGGGATCTCAGATGAACTCATCTTT.

Worth noting for this clone: This probably arose from a read error, given a far larger clone one base away. The same CDR3 is also encoded by other DNA sequences in this sample. The chain recombines TRDV1 with TRDJ1; 11 bases align to TRDD3. Because TCRdb records no J gene, it was assigned here through a match of the DNA to germline. CDR3 size: 29 residues. Germline V gives CDR1 TSWWSYY, CDR2 QGS. This chain's CDR3 is CALGEFIQSEPGGYFKVEPFPNVADKLIF. DNA of the CDR3: TGTGCTCTTGGGGAATTCATACAGTCCGAGCCTGGGGGATACTTCAAGGTCGAACCATTCCCTAATGTGGCCGACAAACTCATCTTT.

This sequence joins TRDV2 and TRDJ1, with 10 bases aligning to TRDD3. TCRdb is silent on the J gene; assignment here came from matching the DNA to germline. V shed 0 bases, J shed 7 bases, and the junction held 7 bases outside the gene matches. The CDR3 has 15 amino acids. The germline CDR1 and CDR2 sequences are GEAIGNYY and EKD. CDR3 sequence reads: CACDTLLGDSSKLIF. CDR3 in DNA: TGTGCCTGTGACACCTTACTGGGGGATTCGAGTAAACTCATCTTT.

This clone came up a few times. This likely reflects a read error, since a far larger clone is one base away. The identical CDR3 is also encoded by other nucleotide sequences in the sample. The chain is built from TRDV3 and TRDJ2; a possible D gene is TRDD3 (5 bases). The J gene is not listed in TCRdb, so it was assigned here from a DNA match to germline. CDR3 length: 20 amino acids. Trimming pared 4 bases from V and 6 bases from J, leaving 36 bases between. Germline assignment: CDR1 TVYSNPD and CDR2 GDNSRS (reference sequence). CDR3 region: CASYSPTAGFIRSLAAQLFF. DNA for the CDR3: TGTGCCTCCTATTCACCAACTGCTGGGTTTATCAGAAGTCTGGCAGCACAACTCTTCTTT.

Turning to this clone: TCRdb's listed protein matches a much larger clone and diverges from this DNA's translation at residue 9, likely through a read error; the protein shown comes from the DNA. V gene TRDV1 combines with J gene TRDJ1; D unclear. No J segment appears in TCRdb, so it was assigned here by matching the sequence to germline. The germline V and J ends were trimmed by 3 bases and 3 bases, with 20 bases remaining between them. The CDR3 spans 17 residues. Germline V gene sequence: CDR1 TSWWSYY, CDR2 QGS. CDR3 bases: TGTGCTCTTGGGGATCTCACAGGGAGCCCTGCACCCGATAAACTCATCTTT. Protein product: CALGDLTGSPAPDKLIF.

About this clone itself: This likely reflects a read error, since a far larger clone is one base away. The sample contains more than one DNA sequence encoding this CDR3. The chain carries TRDV2 and TRDJ1, with D possibly TRDD3 on 5 matching bases. CDR3 size: 21 residues. Germline V gene data show CDR1 as GEAIGNYY and CDR2 as EKD. Written as DNA, the CDR3 is TGTGCCTGCGACACATATCGGGAAGAAGAGGATATCCGGGGGTACACCGATAAACTCATCTTT. This gives the protein CACDTYREEEDIRGYTDKLIF.

This clone was seen only a few times. This sequence is one base from a far larger clone and is likely a read error. This CDR3 is also generated by other DNA sequences in the sample. The chain recombines TRDV1 with TRDJ1, with 7 nucleotides matching TRDD3. The V gene end was trimmed by 2 bases and the J gene end by 1 base; junction bases not matched to a gene: 31. Per germline, CDR1 TSWWSYY and CDR2 QGS. The CDR3 runs to 24 residues. CDR3 nucleotide sequence: TGTGCTCTTGGGGAAGGGGAAGGAACGGTCATTCCGGTACTGGGGATTGCCTGCACCGATAAACTCATCTTT. It translates to CALGEGEGTVIPVLGIACTDKLIF.

This clone was counted a few times. A far more abundant clone sits one base away, making this likely a read error. The sample carries other DNA sequences with the same CDR3. The V and J genes are TRDV1 and TRDJ1; 8 bases fit TRDD3. TCRdb gives no J gene; it was assigned here by matching the DNA to germline. The CDR3 is 23 amino acids. With 4 bases clipped from V and 1 base from J, the junction kept 29 bases outside the gene matches. CDR1 is TSWWSYY, CDR2 QGS, per germline. In DNA form, the CDR3 reads TGTGCTCTTGGGGTCCTACCGGGTCCACGTAAACCCACTGGGGGGTTATTCACCGATAAACTCATCTTT. This gives the protein CALGVLPGPRKPTGGLFTDKLIF.

This clone was counted a few times. The amino acid sequence in TCRdb belongs to a much larger clone and departs from this DNA's translation at residue 5, likely a sequencing read error; the sequence shown is translated from the DNA. The rearrangement links TRDV1 to TRDJ1; 8 bases line up with TRDD3. The J gene is not listed in TCRdb, so it was assigned here from a DNA match to germline. Germline loops: CDR1 TSWWSYY, CDR2 QGS. This CDR3 spans 25 amino acids. V lost 4 bases to trimming and J lost 0 bases; unmatched junction nucleotides: 34. The CDR3 nucleotides read TGTGCTCTTGGGGGACGAGGGCTCCTACGCGATACTGGGGGGTACGGGCATACAAACACCGATAAACTCATCTTT. Translation gives CALGGRGLLRDTGGYGHTNTDKLIF.

In this sample, this clone turned up many times. A read error is possible here, since a much larger clone lies one base away. The rearrangement links TRDV1 to TRDJ1; D uncertain. Germline CDR1 reads TSWWSYY; CDR2 reads QGS. V was cut by 3 bases and J by 4 bases, with 27 bases left in between. This CDR3 region has 19 residues. The chain's CDR3 is CALGDAIQAESIPYDKLIF. The CDR3 region has the DNA TGTGCTCTTGGGGACGCTATCCAAGCTGAGTCGATTCCGTACGATAAACTCATCTTT.

This clone was recorded at least ten times. This may stem from a read error, because a much larger clone lies one nucleotide away. The same CDR3 is also encoded by other DNA sequences in this sample. The J gene is TRDJ1, the V gene TRDV3; D unresolved. The germline V and J ends were trimmed by 2 bases and 0 bases, with 19 bases remaining between them. Germline V gene sequence: CDR1 TVYSNPD, CDR2 GDNSRS (reference sequence). The length of the CDR3 is 16 residues. The CDR3 reads CAFCPRREGHTDKLIF. In DNA, the CDR3 is TGTGCCTTTTGCCCTCGCAGGGAGGGGCACACCGATAAACTCATCTTT.

This clone has a count of ten or more. The amino acid sequence in TCRdb belongs to a much larger clone and departs from this DNA's translation at residue 16, likely a sequencing read error; the sequence shown is translated from the DNA. DNA for the CDR3: TGTGCCTGTGACACCGATTCTACTGGGGGATACGCCGATAAACTCACCTTT. It encodes CACDTDSTGGYADKLTF. The chain is built from TRDV2 and TRDJ1; 13 nucleotides line up with TRDD3. The CDR3 contains 17 residues. Per the germline V gene, CDR1 is GEAIGNYY and CDR2 is EKD.

This clone showed up many times. TCRdb shows a much larger clone's protein in place of this DNA's translation, and the two differ at residue 11, likely through a read error; the protein shown is translated from the DNA. The genes are TRDV1 and TRDJ1; 8 bases line up with TRDD3. J gave up 4 bases and V 6 bases, and 13 bases lay outside the gene matches. This CDR3 contains 16 residues. Germline V lookup: CDR1 TSWWSYY, CDR2 QGS. This chain's CDR3 is CALGRATLGDSDKLIF. In DNA form, the CDR3 reads TGTGCTCTTGGTAGGGCTACTCTGGGGGACAGCGATAAACTCATCTTT.

There are a few counts of this clone. TCRdb's entry gives the protein of a much larger clone, which mismatches this DNA's translation at residue 7, likely from a read error; the protein reported here is translated from the DNA. The V call is TRDV1, the J call TRDJ1; D may be TRDD2 (6 bases). The J gene comes from matching the DNA to germline here; TCRdb lacks it. The V end lost 4 bases, the J end lost 0 bases, and 30 bases lay between the germline ends. The CDR3 length is 21 residues. Germline assignment: CDR1 TSWWSYY and CDR2 QGS. In DNA, the CDR3 is TGTGCTCTTGGGGTTCAAGTGTGGCTCCTACTTCGTACTTCGTACACCGATAAACTCATCTTT. This sequence encodes CALGVQVWLLLRTSYTDKLIF.

This clone has at least ten counts. TCRdb attributes to this sequence the protein of a much larger clone, which differs from the DNA translation at residue 11; a read error is likely, and the protein displayed is translated from the DNA. This chain joins TRDV1 and TRDJ1, with 7 bases lining up with TRDD3. V gave up 4 bases and J gave up 0 bases; unmatched junction bases: 17. The germline CDR1 and CDR2 sequences are TSWWSYY and QGS. The CDR3 covers 19 residues. CDR3 DNA sequence: TGTGCTCTTGGGGGGTATCGTGTACTGGGGTCCACGTACACCGATAAACTCATCTTT. This encodes CALGGYRVLGSTYTDKLIF.

For this clone: One end of the junction varies from germline; a read error may be responsible. The same CDR3 arises from other DNA sequences in this sample as well. The chain couples TRDV2 to TRDJ1; D may be TRDD2 or TRDD3 (6 bases each). The CDR3 totals 19 residues. The germline gives CDR1 GEAIGNYY, CDR2 EKD. CDR3 loop: CACDTGSYTGLLYTDKLIF. The CDR3, as DNA: TGTGCCTGCGACACGGGATCCTACACTGGGCTACTTTACACCGATAAGCTCATCTTT.

This clone was detected only a few times. TCRdb lists the protein of a much larger clone for this DNA, which differs at residue 4, so this is likely a read error; the protein given here is translated from the DNA itself. The V and J genes are TRDV1 and TRDJ1, with 10 bases aligning to TRDD3. Matching the DNA to germline supplied the J gene, which TCRdb does not give. Germline V gene data show CDR1 as TSWWSYY and CDR2 as QGS. V was clipped by 7 bases and J by 4 bases; unmatched bases: 36. The CDR3 extends over 24 amino acids. The CDR3 sequence is CALVVNHRGPQLGWGILNHDKLIF. CDR3 DNA sequence: TGTGCTCTTGTGGTAAACCATAGGGGGCCTCAACTGGGCTGGGGGATATTAAATCACGATAAACTCATCTTT.

This clone was seen repeatedly, ten times or more. One end of the junction does not line up with germline, which may come from a read error. CDR3 DNA: TGTGCTCCTGGGCCCTCCCCCTACGACTCTGTACTGGGGGATACCCTTTCCTACACCGATAAACTCATCTTT. Protein sequence: CAPGPSPYDSVLGDTLSYTDKLIF. The chain carries TRDV1 and TRDJ1; 12 nucleotides align to TRDD3. The V gene's germline CDR1 is TSWWSYY and CDR2 QGS. The CDR3 has 24 amino acids.

This clone was found a few times. The TCRdb protein, from a much larger clone, departs from this DNA's translation at residue 14, likely by read error; the protein shown derives from the DNA. The chain employs TRDV1 and TRDJ1, with unresolved D. Here the J gene came from matching the DNA to germline, since TCRdb omits it. The germline CDR1 and CDR2 sequences are TSWWSYY and QGS. CDR3 size: 22 residues. V was pared by 5 bases and J by 2 bases, with 36 bases between. CDR3 region: CALGQSLLLRSHLCWKTDKLIF. The CDR3 DNA reads TGTGCTCTTGGGCAAAGCTTACTACTCAGGAGCCACCTATGCTGGAAAACCGATAAACTCATCTTT.

Worth noting for this clone: The likely explanation is a read error, given a far larger clone one base away. Other DNA variants within this sample encode the same CDR3. No J gene call was made, and the V gene is TRDV2; the D call in the table, TRDD3, was not verified against the DNA. This CDR3 is built from 20 residues. Germline values: CDR1 GEAIGNYY, CDR2 EKD. The CDR3 protein is CACDAEGGLYWGSYTDKLIF. The CDR3, as DNA: TGTGCCTGTGACGCAGAAGGGGGACTATACTGGGGGTCCTACACCGATAAACTCATCTTC.

This clone was seen a handful of times. Since a far larger clone is one base different, this is likely a read error. The same CDR3 is also encoded by other DNA sequences in this sample. The rearrangement uses TRDV3 and TRDJ1; 12 positions match TRDD3. Germline CDR1 reads TVYSNPD; CDR2 reads GDNSRS (reference sequence). This CDR3 is built from 19 residues. CDR3 sequence reads: CASTFSRYWGILGSDKLIF. DNA of the CDR3: TGTGCCTCCACCTTCTCCCGTTACTGGGGGATACTGGGAAGCGATAAACTCATCTTC. Looking up the rest from reference TRDV3 and TRDJ1 gives the full variable domain: CDKVTQSSPDQTVASGSEVVLLCTYDTVYSNPDLFWYRIRPDYSFQFVFYGDNSRSEGADFTQGRFSVKHILTQKAFHLVISPVRTEDSATYYCASTFSRYWGILGSDKLIFGKGTRVTVEP.

Details on this clone: TCRdb assigns this DNA the protein of a much larger clone, which departs from its translation at residue 16; this likely reflects a read error, and the protein shown comes from translating the DNA. No J gene call was made, and the V gene is TRDV2; TRDD3, as called in the table, went unchecked against the DNA. The CDR3 length is 17 residues. Germline V gene data show CDR1 as GEAIGNYY and CDR2 as EKD. The CDR3 loop is CACDRGYWGYLTDKLTF. CDR3 sequence (DNA): TGTGCCTGTGACAGGGGGTACTGGGGGTACCTCACCGATAAACTCACCTTT.

This clone was recorded a few times. A read error is the likely source, as a far larger clone sits one nucleotide away. In the same sample, other DNA sequences code for this CDR3. The J gene is TRDJ1, the V gene TRDV1, with 10 bases aligning to TRDD3. No J gene is reported in TCRdb; it was inferred here by comparing the DNA with germline. From germline, CDR1 is TSWWSYY and CDR2 QGS. The CDR3 contains 28 residues. CDR3 in amino acids: CALGELLRKGLPMGEYWGIRLYTDKLIF. Written as DNA, the CDR3 is TGCGCTCTTGGGGAACTTCTGCGTAAAGGCCTTCCAATGGGGGAATACTGGGGGATCCGTCTGTACACCGATAAACTCATCTTT.

This clone appeared a few times. Only one base separates this from a far larger clonotype, so it likely reflects a read error. The same CDR3 is also encoded by other DNA sequences in this sample. V and J are TRDV1 and TRDJ1; tentative D call: TRDD3 (6 bases). V was pared by 1 base and J by 0 bases, with 27 bases between. Per germline, CDR1 TSWWSYY and CDR2 QGS. This CDR3 region has 21 residues. In DNA form, the CDR3 reads TGTGCTCTTGGGGAACCGGTCCTAACACCCCCCTGGGGACCCTACACCGATAAACTCATCTTT. It specifies CALGEPVLTPPWGPYTDKLIF.

This clone was seen a handful of times. TCRdb's protein, taken from a much larger clone, differs from this DNA's translation at residue 16, likely owing to a read error; the protein displayed comes from the DNA. The rearrangement links TRDV3 to TRDJ1; 9 nucleotides match TRDD2. V trimming: 2 bases; J trimming: 10 bases; junction bases outside the gene matches: 29. This CDR3 comprises 19 residues. Germline-derived CDR1 and CDR2 are TVYSNPD and GDNSRS (reference sequence). CDR3 sequence (DNA): TGTGCCTTTTTAGAGGAGCCTTCCTACGCACTTTATACTGGACCAAGACTCATCTTT. It codes for CAFLEEPSYALYTGPRLIF.

This clone was recorded at least ten times. The chain has TRDV1 and TRDJ1; 8 bases map to TRDD3. The V segment lost 0 bases and the J segment 0 bases; nucleotides outside the gene matches: 12. This CDR3 region has 19 residues. From germline, CDR1 is TSWWSYY and CDR2 QGS. CDR3: CALGELVPWGTKYTDKLIF. For the CDR3, the DNA is TGTGCTCTTGGGGAACTAGTTCCCTGGGGGACCAAGTACACCGATAAACTCATCTTT.

A few counts support this clone. TCRdb pairs this DNA with a much larger clone's protein that differs at residue 25, likely a read error; the protein shown was translated from the DNA. This chain uses TRDV1 with TRDJ1; a possible D gene is TRDD3 (5 bases). The CDR3 is made up of 28 amino acids. Germline V gene lookup returns CDR1 TSWWSYY and CDR2 QGS. The CDR3 is CALGELPPYRPGVLEAPVSRRHTDNLIF. CDR3 in DNA: TGTGCTCTTGGGGAACTCCCCCCATACAGACCAGGAGTACTGGAGGCCCCTGTCTCCCGTCGACACACCGATAACCTCATCTTT.